This T cell receptor (beta chain) came from a study of beta chain features in type 1 diabetes. Investigators reverse transcribed all isolated RNA, so they sequenced expressed TCRB transcripts. The repertoire was sequenced with immunoSEQ multiplex PCR; TCRdb's copy has only in-frame clones and lacks some. The table lists approximately 110,000 clones, 40% of them singletons. The CDR3 contains 15 residues. The ends lost 3 bases at V and 2 bases at J; junction bases unmatched: 1. The germline V gene encodes CDR1 MGHDK and CDR2 SYGVNS. Stem cell-like memory, regulatory, central memory and naive CD4+ cells were sorted via CD45RO/CCR7/CD25/CD127/CD95/CD27.

V is TRBV25-1 and J is TRBJ1-5; 10 positions match TRBD1. The specimen was stem cell memory CD4+ T cells from blood. The origin of this receptor is a woman aged 18-29 years in good health. CDR3 amino acids: CASSEGTGGNQPQHF. CDR3 nucleotides: TGTGCCAGCAGTGAGGGGACAGGGGGCAATCAGCCCCAGCATTTT.